What follows is one TCR beta chain and its context. As yet, its antigen is unknown. The data were taken from a study of T cells expressing NK-cell markers. Study context: CD3+CD56+NKG2C+, CD3+CD56+NKG2C- and CD3+CD56-NKG2C+ T cells, once sorted, supplied the TCR beta repertoires. There were seven HCMV-seropositive donors and one seronegative donor among the eight sequenced. Study results and caveats: Several of the donors also had these clonotypes leading their CD3+CD56-NKG2C+ fraction.

The CDR3 extends over 15 amino acids. Germline CDR1 and CDR2: MDHEN and SYDVKM. The authors generated TCR beta cDNA through 5'RACE template switching with UMIs. Using the 5' RACE reads, TCRdb records one entry per CDR3 protein without DNA. The table for this sample gives 500,000 to 700,000 distinct CDR3 sequences. The source is a man younger than 30 in good health. Sequencing used blood T cells: a sorted CD56 or NKG2C T cell subset, CD4+ or CD8+ T cells, or bulk PBMC T cells (not recorded which). This chain connects TRBV28 to TRBJ2-5; no DNA is available, so the TRBD1 call from TCRdb remains unchecked. The CDR3 sequence is CASSLGVRTLETQYF.